Listed below are T cell receptor beta chains from one sample, sequenced in a study of radiotherapy plus CTLA-4 blockade in lung cancer. Data came from immunoSEQ multiplex PCR; TCRdb stores just in-frame clones and leaves some out. This table holds more than 40,000 clones, roughly 67% found once. The sequencing here drew on peripheral blood, taken from a patient treated with radiotherapy plus ipilimumab. The receptors were sampled from a human donor with non-small cell lung cancer who had a partial response to radiotherapy plus ipilimumab. Each CDR3 is given with its conserved first and last residue. D genes are given only for firm matches. Clone size is shown for a subset of rows, as once, few, many or a class of expanded clone.

V gene	J gene	D gene	clone size	CDR3 protein	CDR3 DNA
TRBV9	TRBJ2-5	NA	NA	CASSVRVGPQETQYF	TGTGCCAGCAGCGTACGGGTGGGTCCACAAGAGACCCAGTACTTC
TRBV6-5	TRBJ1-5	NA	NA	CASSEAQGQPQHF	TGTGCCAGCAGTGAAGCCCAGGGGCAGCCCCAGCATTTT
TRBV5-4	TRBJ2-6	NA	NA	CASSRDSGANVLTF	TGTGCCAGCAGCCGGGACTCTGGGGCCAACGTCCTGACTTTC
TRBV7-2	TRBJ1-2	NA	NA	CASSLALTDPGFSALYGYTF	TGTGCCAGCAGCTTAGCCCTAACGGATCCGGGGTTTTCGGCCCTCTATGGCTACACCTTC
TRBV9	TRBJ1-1	TRBD1	few	CASSAGQGVWDTEAFF	TGTGCCAGCAGCGCAGGACAGGGGGTTTGGGACACTGAAGCTTTCTTT
TRBV18	TRBJ1-1	NA	NA	CASSPGRGGNTEAFF	TGTGCCAGCTCACCAGGAAGGGGGGGGAACACTGAAGCTTTCTTT
TRBV19	TRBJ2-1	TRBD1	NA	CASSSGWGQYNEQFF	TGTGCCAGTAGCTCAGGATGGGGACAGTACAATGAGCAGTTCTTC
TRBV7-2	TRBJ2-1	NA	few	CASSGGLRAMGNEQFF	TGTGCCAGCAGCGGAGGACTCCGAGCGATGGGAAATGAGCAGTTCTTC
TRBV2	TRBJ2-1	NA	NA	CASSLGGTTLPQFF	TGTGCCAGCAGCCTAGGGGGGACTACACTCCCACAGTTCTTC
TRBV6-1	TRBJ2-3	TRBD2	NA	CASSWTSGGTDTQYF	TGTGCCAGCAGTTGGACTAGCGGAGGCACAGATACGCAGTATTTT
TRBV28	TRBJ1-2	TRBD1	NA	CASSFGTVLNYGYTF	TGTGCCAGCAGTTTCGGGACAGTCCTTAACTATGGCTACACCTTC
TRBV11-3	TRBJ2-7	NA	NA	CASSTSGTNYEQYF	TGTGCCAGCAGCACCTCCGGGACAAACTACGAGCAGTACTTC
TRBV6-5	TRBJ1-2	NA	NA	CASSEMKRSGGYTF	TGTGCCAGCAGTGAAATGAAGAGGTCCGGTGGCTACACCTTC
TRBV10-2	TRBJ2-3	TRBD2	few	CASRGTIAGPTDTQYF	TGCGCCAGCAGGGGGACCATAGCGGGACCCACAGATACGCAGTATTTT
TRBV6-4	TRBJ2-3	NA	NA	CASSPGTASTDTQYF	TGTGCCAGCAGTCCCGGGACTGCTAGCACAGATACGCAGTATTTT
TRBV29-1	TRBJ2-5	NA	NA	CSVELRGARETQYF	TGCAGCGTTGAATTACGGGGGGCACGGGAGACCCAGTACTTC
TRBV19	TRBJ2-7	TRBD2	NA	CASSMRGLTSGVSYEQYF	TGTGCCAGTAGTATGAGAGGATTGACTAGCGGTGTTTCCTACGAGCAGTACTTC
TRBV2	TRBJ2-1	NA	NA	CATLRTRDINEQFF	TGTGCCACCTTACGGACCCGGGACATCAATGAGCAGTTCTTC
TRBV5-4	TRBJ2-3	TRBD2	NA	CASSLSSGRYRTDTQYF	TGTGCCAGCAGCTTGTCTAGCGGGAGATATCGCACAGATACGCAGTATTTT
TRBV27	TRBJ2-7	NA	few	CASSQTVSYEQYF	TGTGCCAGCAGCCAGACAGTCTCCTACGAGCAGTACTTC
TRBV7-9	TRBJ1-6	TRBD1	NA	CASRPGQGNNSPLHF	TGTGCCAGCAGGCCGGGACAGGGGAATAATTCACCCCTCCACTTT
TRBV5-1	TRBJ1-1	NA	few	CASSLVVAMNTEAFF	TGTGCCAGCAGCTTGGTTGTAGCCATGAACACTGAAGCTTTCTTT
TRBV7-9	TRBJ2-1	TRBD1	NA	CASSSIGQGDVSYNEQFF	TGTGCCAGCAGCTCCATTGGACAGGGGGATGTCTCCTACAATGAGCAGTTCTTC
TRBV4-1	TRBJ1-2	NA	NA	CASSTTLIPGGYTF	TGCGCCAGCAGCACGACCCTTATCCCAGGGGGCTACACCTTC
TRBV7-6	TRBJ1-1	TRBD1	NA	CASSLVETGDPEAFF	TGTGCCAGCAGCTTAGTCGAGACAGGGGACCCTGAAGCTTTCTTT
TRBV18	TRBJ1-2	NA	NA	CASSPIRDTNYGYTF	TGTGCCAGCTCACCCATCCGGGACACGAATTATGGCTACACCTTC
TRBV4-3	TRBJ2-2	TRBD1	once	CASSPRDSANTGELFF	TGCGCCAGCAGCCCTCGGGACAGTGCGAACACCGGGGAGCTGTTTTTT
TRBV5-6	TRBJ2-2	NA	NA	CASSLGLRTGELFF	TGTGCCAGCAGCTTGGGACTGCGGACCGGGGAGCTGTTTTTT
TRBV7-9	TRBJ2-3	TRBD2	NA	CASSFAGGPRGGTDTQYF	TGTGCCAGCAGCTTTGCGGGGGGGCCACGGGGAGGAACAGATACGCAGTATTTT
TRBV6-5	TRBJ2-7	TRBD2	NA	CASSYGPSGYYEQYF	TGTGCCAGCAGTTACGGGCCTAGCGGGTACTACGAGCAGTACTTC
TRBV4-1	TRBJ2-5	NA	NA	CASSQERANGQETQYF	TGCGCCAGCAGCCAAGAGAGGGCCAACGGACAGGAGACCCAGTACTTC
TRBV18	TRBJ2-5	TRBD1	NA	CASLTGTGNQETQYF	TGTGCCAGCCTTACCGGGACAGGCAATCAAGAGACCCAGTACTTC
TRBV19	TRBJ2-5	NA	NA	CASSPRVGTSGTQYF	TGTGCCAGTAGCCCCCGGGTGGGGACAAGTGGGACCCAGTACTTC
TRBV4-1	TRBJ1-2	NA	few	CASSQEGSPGYGYTF	TGTGCCAGCAGCCAAGAAGGTTCCCCGGGGTATGGCTACACCTTC
TRBV5-1	TRBJ2-5	NA	few	CASSLAVTETQYF	TGCGCCAGCAGCTTAGCCGTTACAGAGACCCAGTACTTC
TRBV9	TRBJ2-1	NA	NA	CASSVATGIYNEQFF	TGTGCCAGCAGCGTAGCTACAGGGATCTACAATGAGCAGTTCTTC
TRBV18	TRBJ2-5	NA	NA	CASSPQAGTVETQYF	TGTGCCAGCTCACCACAGGCGGGGACGGTCGAGACCCAGTACTTC
TRBV5-1	TRBJ2-7	TRBD1	NA	CASSSPQGAGYEQYF	TGCGCCAGCAGCTCCCCACAGGGGGCGGGATACGAGCAGTACTTC
TRBV18	TRBJ1-1	NA	NA	CASSPPGRQNTEAFF	TGTGCCAGCTCACCACCGGGGAGGCAGAACACTGAAGCTTTCTTT
TRBV9	TRBJ2-7	NA	NA	CASSRDSGYEQYF	TGTGCCAGCAGCCGGGACTCCGGATACGAGCAGTACTTC
TRBV7-9	TRBJ2-7	NA	NA	CASSLDAGDEQYF	TGTGCCAGCAGCTTAGATGCAGGGGACGAGCAGTACTTC
TRBV6-5	TRBJ1-1	NA	NA	CASSYRGMTEAFF	TGTGCCAGCAGTTACAGGGGGATGACTGAAGCTTTCTTT
TRBV5-1	TRBJ2-3	NA	NA	CASSLQGHPTDTQYF	TGCGCCAGCAGCTTACAGGGACATCCCACAGATACGCAGTATTTT
TRBV30	TRBJ2-7	TRBD2	NA	CASQRGRDYEQYF	TGTGCCTCACAGCGGGGTAGGGATTACGAGCAGTACTTC
TRBV6-5	TRBJ1-3	TRBD1	NA	CASSYGHGTAFYF	TGTGCCAGCAGTTACGGTCACGGGACAGCTTTTTATTTT
TRBV10-3	TRBJ2-2	NA	NA	CAISDGNTGELFF	TGTGCCATCAGTGACGGGAACACCGGGGAGCTGTTTTTT
TRBV6-5	TRBJ1-1	NA	few	CASSPDTGKAFF	TGTGCCAGCAGCCCTGACACGGGGAAAGCTTTCTTT
TRBV7-8	TRBJ1-6	TRBD1	NA	CASSLGTGVIVGSPLHF	TGTGCCAGCAGCCTCGGGACAGGGGTGATCGTAGGTTCACCCCTCCACTTT
TRBV6-6	TRBJ1-5	TRBD1	NA	CASTTGGQGIQPQHF	TGTGCCAGCACCACAGGGGGACAGGGCATTCAGCCCCAGCATTTT
TRBV7-6	TRBJ2-2	TRBD1	NA	CASSPSRGPNTGELFF	TGTGCCAGCAGCCCATCAAGGGGGCCGAACACCGGGGAGCTGTTTTTT
TRBV6-6	TRBJ1-2	NA	NA	CASRFDSMASGYTF	TGTGCCAGCAGGTTCGACAGCATGGCATCTGGCTACACCTTC
TRBV18	TRBJ2-7	NA	NA	CASSQKQGGVEQYF	TGTGCCAGCTCACAGAAACAGGGTGGGGTCGAGCAGTACTTC
TRBV19	TRBJ2-5	TRBD2	NA	CASSTGTSGRETQYF	TGTGCCAGTAGTACCGGGACTAGCGGTAGAGAGACCCAGTACTTC
TRBV2	TRBJ2-5	TRBD2	NA	CATTSGLAGGGETQYF	TGTGCCACAACCTCGGGACTAGCGGGGGGGGGAGAGACCCAGTACTTC